The present T cell receptor beta chain was sequenced within a study of metastatic and nonmetastatic thyroid tumors. About the study: It was across blood and tumor or nodule tissue from malignant and benign thyroid patients that repertoires were compared.

The V gene's germline CDR1 is MNHNS and CDR2 SASEGT. CDR3 size: 15 residues. Deletions cut 2 bases from V and 3 bases from J, with 10 bases between. Patients underwent thyroid surgery, and none had received any treatment before it. Via MiXCR, TCRdb re-called the PCR reads. The sample shows tens of thousands of clones, 18% of them seen only once. Sequenced: blood. The V call is TRBV6-1, the J call TRBJ2-2; D is unresolved. The origin of this receptor is a female donor with papillary thyroid cancer or a benign thyroid nodule (not recorded which). Some clones in this sample may be carry-over from other donors' samples. CDR3 loop: CASSEKLGYTGELFF. The DNA of the CDR3 is TGTGCCAGCAGTGAAAAGTTGGGTTACACCGGGGAGCTGTTTTTT.